The clone carrying this T cell receptor beta chain has at least ten counts. This sample was taken from a study of Graves' ophthalmopathy and Graves' hyperthyroidism. Trimming cost V 3 bases and J 4 bases; bases outside gene matches: 7. CDR1 and CDR2 from the germline V gene are GTSNPN and SVGIG (reference sequence). This CDR3 has 14 residues. Amplification targeted the TCR beta CDR3 regions, with RNA transcripts as the source material. RT-PCR with HTBI primers came first, then second-round multiplex PCR. TCRdb fed the multiplex PCR reads into MiXCR, producing one record per CDR3 protein. The sample has about 370,000 distinct CDR3 sequences, approximately 18% seen once.

The chain links TRBV30 to TRBJ2-7, with TRBD2 matching 9 bases. Material for sequencing was peripheral blood. The clonotype comes from an adult woman with stable Graves' hyperthyroidism. Written as DNA, the CDR3 is TGTGCCTGGAGAAGCGGGACTAGCTTATACGAGCAGTACTTC. It is translated as CAWRSGTSLYEQYF.